What follows describes a single TCR beta chain. Antigen specificity is unknown. Other DNA sequences in this sample translate to the same CDR3. The run depth of the assay was deep. In the source study's methods: ImmunoSEQ junction-only sequences lacked quality scores, so their filtering differed. Using immunoSEQ multiplex PCR, the repertoire was profiled, and TCRdb retains in-frame clones only, with some absent. V and J calls and clone size are given by that table; D and trimming were obtained from the DNA. The repertoire holds some 2 million clones, with 85% to 95% as singletons. This sample was taken from a study of shared clonotypes between healthy human individuals. Study conclusions and caveats: Investigators collected only blood, and repertoires in tissues likely differ.

Sequenced sample: naive CD4+ T cells sorted from blood. Regarding subset: CD45RA+ positively selected. The clonotype comes from a man aged 18 to 30 in good health.

The CDR3 DNA reads TGTGCCAGCAGCCCATCTAGCGGCTCCTACAATGAGCAGTTCTTC. Translating gives CASSPSSGSYNEQFF. The chain links TRBV7-2 to TRBJ2-1; TRBD2 matches at 7 bases. The V segment lost 5 bases and the J segment 0 bases; nucleotides outside the gene matches: 4. The CDR3 extends over 15 amino acids. Per germline, CDR1 SGHTA and CDR2 FQGNSA.